These 5 T cell receptor beta chains were all obtained from the same sample, sequenced in a study of blood T cell repertoires in COVID-19. Repertoires were generated with immunoSEQ multiplex PCR, while TCRdb's copy carries only in-frame clones and drops some. The profile covers roughly 130,000 clones, with roughly 80% appearing a single time and roughly 17% taken by the ten largest. Source material: peripheral blood. The receptors were sampled from a woman in her forties or fifties with acute or convalescent COVID-19.

The chain combines TRBV11-3 with TRBJ2-7, with 9 bases that match TRBD2. The CDR3 length is 14 residues. Germline CDR1 and CDR2: SGHNT and YENEEA. The V segment lost 5 bases and the J segment 7 bases; nucleotides outside the gene matches: 9. This CDR3 reads CASSLASGEGEQYF. The CDR3 coding sequence is TGTGCCAGCAGCCTCGCTAGCGGGGAAGGGGAGCAGTACTTC.

This clone was seen only once. The rearrangement uses TRBV6-5 and TRBJ1-6, with TRBD1 matching 7 bases. This CDR3 contains 15 residues. CDR1 MNHEY and CDR2 SVGAGI come from the germline V gene. With 6 bases clipped from V and 6 bases from J, the junction kept 8 bases outside the gene matches. The CDR3 reads CASSRTGDPNSPLHF. In DNA form, the CDR3 reads TGTGCCAGCAGCCGCACAGGGGACCCTAATTCACCCCTCCACTTT.

V is TRBV18 and J is TRBJ1-4; the D gene is possibly TRBD1 (5 bases). The V end was cut by 0 bases, the J end by 6 bases, with 23 bases between. Germline values: CDR1 KGHSH, CDR2 LQKENI. The CDR3 is 19 residues long. CDR3 nucleotides: TGTGCCAGCTCACCACCGTTTGAAAGGGGCCATGGATTTCATGAAAAACTGTTTTTT. Translating it yields CASSPPFERGHGFHEKLFF.

The chain joins TRBV5-1 to TRBJ2-1, with 9 positions matching TRBD2. There are 15 residues in the CDR3. The germline V gene has CDR1 SGHRS and CDR2 YFSETQ. V was clipped by 0 bases and J by 2 bases; unmatched bases: 0. The CDR3 region is CASSLGGGAYNEQFF. DNA of the CDR3: TGCGCCAGCAGCTTGGGCGGGGGGGCCTACAATGAGCAGTTCTTC.

The sample holds a few counts of this clone. The V gene is TRBV30, the J gene TRBJ1-5; 7 bases map to TRBD1. The length of the CDR3 is 13 residues. Germline V gene lookup returns CDR1 GTSNPN and CDR2 SVGIG (reference sequence). V shed 3 bases and J 4 bases; nucleotides not matched to a gene: 3. As DNA, the CDR3 is TGTGCCTGGAGCCCGACAGGGAATCAGCCCCAGCATTTT. Its translation: CAWSPTGNQPQHF.